This is a list of T cell receptor beta chains from one sample in a study of blood T cell repertoires in COVID-19. The data were produced by immunoSEQ multiplex PCR, yet TCRdb's version contains in-frame clones alone and is incomplete. The sample lists roughly 140,000 clones; about three quarters were seen once. The sequencing input was peripheral blood. The receptors come from a woman between 55 and 75 years old with acute or convalescent COVID-19. Both conserved end residues are part of each CDR3. Each record gives: clone size, V gene, D gene, J gene, CDR3 protein, CDR3 DNA. D genes are given only for firm matches. Clone size is not always given. Where it is, it says once, few, many or a class for expanded clones.

size: NA; V: TRBV25-1; D: NA; J: TRBJ1-3; CDR3: CASSPSGSGNTIYF; DNA: TGTGCCAGCTCCCCGTCGGGGTCTGGAAACACCATATATTTT
size: NA; V: TRBV5-4; D: NA; J: TRBJ2-1; CDR3: CASSLALVSDKNEQFF; DNA: TGTGCCAGCAGCTTGGCACTAGTTAGTGATAAGAATGAGCAGTTCTTC
size: NA; V: TRBV2; D: NA; J: TRBJ1-4; CDR3: CASSGRLSTNEKLFF; DNA: TGTGCCAGCAGTGGGCGGCTTTCAACTAATGAAAAACTGTTTTTT
size: NA; V: TRBV5-6; D: TRBD1; J: TRBJ2-7; CDR3: CASSLVSGGEQYF; DNA: TGTGCCAGCAGCTTGGTCTCAGGGGGCGAGCAGTACTTC
size: NA; V: TRBV11-2; D: TRBD2; J: TRBJ2-2; CDR3: CASSSTLLAGAYTGELFF; DNA: TGTGCCAGCAGCTCCACTTTACTAGCGGGAGCATACACCGGGGAGCTGTTTTTT
size: NA; V: TRBV7-9; D: NA; J: TRBJ2-3; CDR3: CASSPVVNTDTQYF; DNA: TGTGCCAGCAGCCCGGTTGTGAACACAGATACGCAGTATTTT
size: once; V: TRBV6-6; D: TRBD2; J: TRBJ2-3; CDR3: CASSVTSGRNTDTQYF; DNA: TGTGCCAGCAGTGTGACTAGCGGGAGGAACACAGATACGCAGTATTTT
size: NA; V: TRBV23-1; D: NA; J: TRBJ1-4; CDR3: CASPPPGREVEKLFF; DNA: TGCGCCAGCCCCCCCCCGGGGAGGGAGGTTGAAAAACTGTTTTTT
size: NA; V: TRBV12-3/TRBV12-4; D: NA; J: TRBJ2-5; CDR3: CASSLSSWETQYF; DNA: TGTGCCAGCAGTTTAAGTAGTTGGGAGACCCAGTACTTC
size: few; V: TRBV7-3; D: TRBD1; J: TRBJ1-1; CDR3: CASSQGGPEAFF; DNA: TGTGCCAGCAGCCAAGGGGGCCCTGAAGCTTTCTTT
size: NA; V: TRBV5-8; D: NA; J: TRBJ1-5; CDR3: CASSWGPGEGNQPQHF; DNA: TGTGCCAGCAGCTGGGGCCCTGGTGAGGGCAATCAGCCCCAGCATTTT